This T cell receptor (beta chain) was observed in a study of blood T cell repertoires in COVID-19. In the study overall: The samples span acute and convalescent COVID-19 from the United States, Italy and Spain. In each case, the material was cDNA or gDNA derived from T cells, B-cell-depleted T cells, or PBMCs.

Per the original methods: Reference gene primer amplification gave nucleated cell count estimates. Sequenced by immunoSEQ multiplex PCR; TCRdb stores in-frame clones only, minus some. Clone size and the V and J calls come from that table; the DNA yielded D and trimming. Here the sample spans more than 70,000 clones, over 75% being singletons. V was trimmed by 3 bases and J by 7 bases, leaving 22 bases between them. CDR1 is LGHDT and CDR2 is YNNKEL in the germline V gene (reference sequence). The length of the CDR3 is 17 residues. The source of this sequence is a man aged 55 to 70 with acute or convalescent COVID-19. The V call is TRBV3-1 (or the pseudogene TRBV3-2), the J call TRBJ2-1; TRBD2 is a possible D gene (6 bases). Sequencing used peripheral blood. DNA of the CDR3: TGTGCCAGCAGCCAGGCCCCTACTAGCCCGATCACTAATGAGCAGTTCTTC. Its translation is CASSQAPTSPITNEQFF.